The 14 T cell receptor beta chains presented below share a single source sample, sequenced in a study of response to subunit inactivated influenza vaccine. TCRdb itself ran the RT-PCR reads through MiXCR, one entry per CDR3 protein. The table shows around 600,000 distinct CDR3 sequences, with 10% to 12% occurring only once. The same sample was also used in a study of T cells expressing NK-cell markers. Turning to that study: 5'RACE template switching built TCR beta cDNA with unique molecular identifiers.

This material consisted of PBMCs from blood, taken on the day of vaccination. Receptors were obtained from a man over 45 who received an inactivated influenza vaccine.

A few counts support this clonotype. The chain joins TRBV12-3 or TRBV12-4 to TRBJ1-5, with D uncertain. The CDR3 runs 13 residues. V shed 4 bases and J shed 5 bases, with 9 bases lying between them. CDR3: CASSSRKDQPQHF. The CDR3 DNA reads as TGTGCCAGCAGTTCGCGGAAAGATCAGCCCCAGCATTTT.

The J gene is TRBJ1-1, the V gene TRBV6-1; D is ambiguous. The CDR3 totals 13 residues. The germline V and J ends were trimmed by 3 bases and 6 bases, with 11 bases remaining between them. Germline CDR1 MNHNS, CDR2 SASEGT. CDR3 residues: CASSDGEISEAFF. The CDR3 region has the DNA TGTGCCAGCAGTGACGGAGAGATCTCTGAAGCTTTCTTT.

The chain carries TRBV29-1 and TRBJ2-3, with D possibly TRBD1 on 6 matching bases. With 6 bases removed from V and 0 bases from J, the gap between germline ends came to 13 bases. CDR3 length: 14 amino acids. Looked up from germline, CDR1 is SQVTM and CDR2 is ANQGSEA. CDR3 amino acids: CSVAGTQSTDTQYF. CDR3 DNA sequence: TGCAGCGTGGCCGGGACACAGAGCACAGATACGCAGTATTTT.

CDR3 DNA sequence: TGTGCCAGCGATGGGACAGACTATAAAGGTGGCTACACCTTC. Amino acids: CASDGTDYKGGYTF. The rearrangement links TRBV6-1 to TRBJ1-2; TRBD1 matches 7 bases. Trimming at V came to 8 bases and at J to 7 bases, leaving 13 bases not matched to a gene. This CDR3 is 14 amino acids long. The germline gives CDR1 MNHNS, CDR2 SASEGT.

This clonotype was recorded a few times. The chain couples TRBV15 to TRBJ2-3, with 9 bases lining up with TRBD1. Germline loops: CDR1 LNHNV, CDR2 YYDKDF (reference sequence). Trimming at V came to 2 bases and at J to 4 bases, leaving 10 bases not matched to a gene. CDR3 length: 17 amino acids. The CDR3 is CATSRIIPGQGADTQYF. For the CDR3, the DNA is TGTGCCACCAGCAGAATCATACCGGGACAGGGAGCAGATACGCAGTATTTT.

This clonotype was seen a few times. The chain uses TRBV12-3 or TRBV12-4 and TRBJ1-2, with a weak D call TRBD1 (5 bases). The CDR3 has 16 amino acids. Trimming took off 5 bases at V and 4 bases at J, with 20 bases between the two ends. CDR3 region: CASSPNILDTGYGYTF. CDR3 coding DNA: TGTGCCAGCAGTCCAAACATCCTGGACACCGGCTATGGCTACACCTTC.

This clonotype was recorded many times. V usage is TRBV27 and J usage is TRBJ2-2; 7 bases are a match to TRBD2. The germline CDR1 and CDR2 sequences are MNHEY and SMNVEV (reference sequence). The length of the CDR3 is 16 residues. V shed 2 bases and J 4 bases; nucleotides not matched to a gene: 7. In DNA form, the CDR3 reads TGTGCCAGCAGTTTAATCGCGGGAGTCAGCACCGGGGAGCTGTTTTTT. As protein: CASSLIAGVSTGELFF.

In this sample, this clonotype turned up a few times. J is TRBJ2-1 and V is TRBV7-2; D remains unclear. Germline V CDR1 and CDR2: SGHTA, FQGNSA. The CDR3 has 12 residues. Trimming shortened V by 5 bases and J by 9 bases, and 11 bases separated the two germline ends. The CDR3 sequence is CASSQRMAEQFF. The CDR3 DNA sequence: TGTGCCAGCAGCCAGAGAATGGCTGAGCAGTTCTTC.

There are a few counts of this clonotype. The chain carries TRBV12-3 or TRBV12-4 and TRBJ2-1; D gene ambiguous. V was shortened by 3 bases and J by 0 bases, with 9 bases between the two germline ends. The CDR3 consists of 15 residues. The CDR3 loop is CASSFGRSSYNEQFF. The CDR3 coding sequence is TGTGCCAGCAGTTTCGGCAGAAGCTCCTACAATGAGCAGTTCTTC.

This clonotype has a count of ten or more. This chain uses TRBV21-1 with TRBJ1-6; the DNA was not compared with TRBD1, the D call given in the table. TRBV21-1 is a recognized pseudogene. The CDR3 is made up of 16 amino acids. CDR3 nucleotide sequence: TGTGCCAGCAGCAAAGCGAGGACAGCGAATAATTCACCCCTCCACTTT. Translating gives CASSKARTANNSPLHF.

V usage is TRBV4-3 and J usage is TRBJ2-6; D might be TRBD2 (5 bases). The V end was cut by 4 bases, the J end by 0 bases, with 10 bases between. CDR1 and CDR2 from the germline V gene are LGHNA and YSLEER. CDR3 length: 16 residues. CDR3 DNA: TGCGCCAGCAGCCTCACTAGGCCCTCTGGGGCCAACGTCCTGACTTTC. Protein: CASSLTRPSGANVLTF.

This clonotype was counted at least ten times. CDR3 loop: CSATDGNNQPQHF. The DNA for the CDR3 is TGCAGTGCCACCGACGGGAACAATCAGCCCCAGCATTTT. This chain links TRBV20-1 with TRBJ1-5; no firm D call. Germline-derived CDR1 and CDR2 are DFQATT and SNEGSKA (reference sequence). V shed 6 bases and J shed 3 bases, with 12 bases lying between them. The CDR3 sequence is 13 residues long.

The V call is TRBV7-2, the J call TRBJ2-1, with TRBD2 identical over 8 bases. Per the germline V gene, CDR1 is SGHTA and CDR2 is FQGNSA. The CDR3 totals 17 residues. Trimming took 1 base from V and 4 from J; bases not matched to a gene: 9. CDR3 in amino acids: CASSLGPGRARYNEQFF. CDR3 nucleotide sequence: TGTGCCAGCAGCTTAGGGCCCGGGAGGGCCAGGTACAATGAGCAGTTCTTC.

The chain employs TRBV5-1 and TRBJ1-6; 9 bases agree with TRBD1. Germline trimming cut 4 bases from V and 9 bases from J; bases unmatched to any gene: 8. Germline CDR1 reads SGHRS; CDR2 reads YFSETQ. There are 15 residues in the CDR3. DNA of the CDR3: TGCGCCAGCAGCGTCATACAGGGGGCCGGTTCACCCCTCCACTTT. Translation gives CASSVIQGAGSPLHF.